This TCR beta chain stems from a study of blood T cell repertoires in COVID-19. Study-wide background: Both acute and convalescent COVID-19 samples were obtained from the United States, Italy and Spain. PBMCs, B-cell-depleted T cells, or T cells were the source of the cDNA or gDNA that made up the material.

Original analysis: Reference gene primer amplification in the assay estimated nucleated cell counts. The repertoire was sequenced with immunoSEQ multiplex PCR; TCRdb's copy has only in-frame clones and lacks some. Clone size and V and J calls were adopted from that table, with D and trimming inferred from the DNA. The sample lists more than 110,000 clones; 84% were seen once. The sample consisted of peripheral blood. The source is a human donor in a cohort sampled during active COVID-19.

DNA for the CDR3: TGTGCCAGCAGCTTTAGGGACAGCGAGCCGGGAACTGAAGCTTTCTTT. Its protein is CASSFRDSEPGTEAFF. This chain links TRBV13 with TRBJ1-1; TRBD1 matches at 7 bases. The ends lost 3 bases at V and 5 bases at J; junction bases unmatched: 12. CDR1 PRHDT and CDR2 FYEKMQ come from the germline V gene (reference sequence). This CDR3 contains 16 residues. The whole variable domain, filled in from reference TRBV13 and TRBJ1-1, reads AAGVIQSPRHLIKEKRETATLKCYPIPRHDTVYWYQQGPGQDPQFLISFYEKMQSDKGSIPDRFSAQQFSDYHSELNMSSLELGDSALYFCASSFRDSEPGTEAFFGQGTRLTVV.